Listed below are T cell receptor beta chains from one sample, sequenced in a study of blood T cell repertoires in COVID-19. TCRdb's table, derived via immunoSEQ multiplex PCR, lists solely in-frame clones and lacks some. The sample contains hundreds of thousands of clones, around 89% of which appear only once. Input material: peripheral blood. The receptor set was obtained from a woman between 18 and 30 years old with acute or convalescent COVID-19. The CDR3 runs from the conserved cysteine through the conserved F or W. A D gene is named only where the DNA matches it firmly. Not every row has a clone size; where given, it reads once, few, many or a size class.

j_call: TRBJ1-2; d_call: TRBD1; v_call: TRBV2; clone_size: few; cdr3_aa: CASRTGGSYGYTF; cdr3_nt: TGTGCCAGCAGGACAGGGGGTTCCTATGGCTACACCTTC
j_call: TRBJ1-2; d_call: -; v_call: TRBV11-2; clone_size: -; cdr3_aa: CASRHTGYYGYTF; cdr3_nt: TGTGCCAGCAGACATACAGGGTACTATGGCTACACCTTC
j_call: TRBJ1-2; d_call: TRBD1; v_call: TRBV5-1; clone_size: -; cdr3_aa: CASSLKPPGQGLAGYTF; cdr3_nt: TGCGCCAGCAGCTTGAAGCCACCGGGACAGGGGCTGGCTGGCTACACCTTC
j_call: TRBJ1-1; d_call: -; v_call: TRBV30; clone_size: -; cdr3_aa: CGFRGASFRAFF; cdr3_nt: TGTGGTTTCCGGGGGGCAAGTTTTCGAGCTTTCTTT
j_call: TRBJ2-7; d_call: TRBD1; v_call: TRBV5-1; clone_size: once; cdr3_aa: CASSLDDRDVYEQYF; cdr3_nt: TGCGCCAGCAGCTTAGACGACAGGGACGTTTACGAGCAGTACTTC
j_call: TRBJ1-2; d_call: -; v_call: TRBV27; clone_size: -; cdr3_aa: CASSSWGANYGYTF; cdr3_nt: TGTGCCAGCAGTAGTTGGGGAGCCAACTATGGCTACACCTTC
j_call: TRBJ1-1; d_call: -; v_call: TRBV7-9; clone_size: -; cdr3_aa: CASSLPRVNTEAFF; cdr3_nt: TGTGCCAGCAGCTTACCTCGGGTGAACACTGAAGCTTTCTTT
j_call: TRBJ2-7; d_call: -; v_call: TRBV7-2; clone_size: -; cdr3_aa: CASSFMGGYEQYF; cdr3_nt: TGTGCCAGCAGCTTTATGGGGGGATACGAGCAGTACTTC
j_call: TRBJ2-5; d_call: TRBD1; v_call: TRBV9; clone_size: -; cdr3_aa: CASSVEGGQGPQETQYF; cdr3_nt: TGTGCCAGCAGCGTAGAGGGGGGACAGGGGCCTCAAGAGACCCAGTACTTC
j_call: TRBJ1-5; d_call: -; v_call: TRBV19; clone_size: -; cdr3_aa: CASSEVQAYGEPQHF; cdr3_nt: TGTGCCAGTAGTGAGGTGCAGGCCTACGGGGAGCCCCAGCATTTT
j_call: TRBJ2-3; d_call: TRBD2; v_call: TRBV28; clone_size: -; cdr3_aa: CASSLPIGTRGVADTQYF; cdr3_nt: TGTGCCAGCAGTTTACCCATCGGGACTAGGGGAGTTGCAGATACGCAGTATTTT
j_call: TRBJ1-1; d_call: TRBD1; v_call: TRBV3-1/TRBV3-2; clone_size: -; cdr3_aa: CASSSPTTGSDTEAFF; cdr3_nt: TGTGCCAGCAGTTCTCCTACGACAGGGTCGGACACTGAAGCTTTCTTT
j_call: TRBJ1-2; d_call: -; v_call: TRBV27; clone_size: -; cdr3_aa: CASSLSEEGQGYTF; cdr3_nt: TGTGCCAGCAGTTTATCGGAAGAGGGTCAAGGCTACACCTTC
j_call: TRBJ2-1; d_call: TRBD2; v_call: TRBV28; clone_size: -; cdr3_aa: CASSPLAGGYNEQFF; cdr3_nt: TGTGCCAGCAGCCCCCTAGCGGGTGGATACAATGAGCAGTTCTTC
j_call: TRBJ2-1; d_call: TRBD2; v_call: TRBV5-1; clone_size: -; cdr3_aa: CASSPQGTTTYNEQFF; cdr3_nt: TGCGCCAGCAGCCCCCAAGGGACTACAACTTACAATGAGCAGTTCTTC
j_call: TRBJ1-1; d_call: -; v_call: TRBV10-3; clone_size: -; cdr3_aa: CAISAGGDLTEAFF; cdr3_nt: TGTGCCATCAGTGCAGGAGGGGATCTCACTGAAGCTTTCTTT
j_call: TRBJ2-1; d_call: TRBD2; v_call: TRBV4-2; clone_size: -; cdr3_aa: CASSQDKGLALKNEQFF; cdr3_nt: TGTGCCAGCAGCCAAGATAAGGGACTAGCGCTGAAGAATGAGCAGTTCTTC
j_call: TRBJ1-1; d_call: -; v_call: TRBV5-1; clone_size: -; cdr3_aa: CASNLGVTDGEMNTEAFF; cdr3_nt: TGCGCCAGCAACTTGGGAGTAACCGATGGGGAGATGAACACTGAAGCTTTCTTT
j_call: TRBJ1-1; d_call: -; v_call: TRBV11-1; clone_size: -; cdr3_aa: CASSLSTGSTEAFF; cdr3_nt: TGTGCCAGCAGCTTAAGCACAGGGAGCACTGAAGCTTTCTTT
j_call: TRBJ2-6; d_call: TRBD1; v_call: TRBV7-2; clone_size: -; cdr3_aa: CASSQQGASGANVLTF; cdr3_nt: TGTGCCAGCAGCCAACAGGGGGCGAGTGGGGCCAACGTCCTGACTTTC
j_call: TRBJ1-2; d_call: -; v_call: TRBV6-5; clone_size: -; cdr3_aa: CASSYSKTGNYGYTF; cdr3_nt: TGTGCCAGCAGTTATTCCAAAACAGGGAACTATGGCTACACCTTC
j_call: TRBJ1-6; d_call: -; v_call: TRBV25-1; clone_size: few; cdr3_aa: CASSESGGSSPLHF; cdr3_nt: TGTGCCAGCAGTGAATCGGGGGGGAGTTCACCCCTCCACTTT
j_call: TRBJ1-2; d_call: -; v_call: TRBV27; clone_size: -; cdr3_aa: CAVLTGYGYTF; cdr3_nt: TGTGCCGTACTGACAGGCTATGGCTACACCTTC
j_call: TRBJ2-1; d_call: -; v_call: TRBV7-8; clone_size: -; cdr3_aa: CASSLERTASYNEQFF; cdr3_nt: TGTGCCAGCAGCTTAGAGCGGACTGCCTCCTACAATGAGCAGTTCTTC
j_call: TRBJ2-1; d_call: -; v_call: TRBV7-8; clone_size: -; cdr3_aa: CASSLEAPGAPMKQFF; cdr3_nt: TGTGCCAGCAGCTTAGAGGCGCCAGGCGCCCCAATGAAGCAGTTCTTC
j_call: TRBJ2-2; d_call: -; v_call: TRBV12-3/TRBV12-4; clone_size: -; cdr3_aa: CASFGRFTGELFF; cdr3_nt: TGTGCCAGCTTCGGCAGGTTTACCGGGGAGCTGTTTTTT
j_call: TRBJ1-2; d_call: TRBD1; v_call: TRBV5-6; clone_size: -; cdr3_aa: CASSLGRDRDPYGYTF; cdr3_nt: TGTGCCAGCAGCTTGGGCCGGGACAGGGATCCCTATGGCTACACCTTC
j_call: TRBJ1-2; d_call: TRBD1; v_call: TRBV4-3; clone_size: -; cdr3_aa: CASSPAGTGLGGYTF; cdr3_nt: TGCGCCAGCAGCCCCGCGGGGACAGGCTTGGGTGGCTACACCTTC
j_call: TRBJ2-7; d_call: -; v_call: TRBV14; clone_size: -; cdr3_aa: CASSQALVSEQYF; cdr3_nt: TGTGCCAGCAGCCAGGCACTAGTCTCCGAGCAGTACTTC
j_call: TRBJ1-2; d_call: TRBD1; v_call: TRBV19; clone_size: once; cdr3_aa: CASSIQTGVGYTF; cdr3_nt: TGTGCCAGTAGTATACAGACAGGGGTGGGCTACACCTTC
j_call: TRBJ2-3; d_call: TRBD2; v_call: TRBV9; clone_size: -; cdr3_aa: CASSPPGGFTDTQYF; cdr3_nt: TGTGCCAGCAGCCCGCCGGGGGGATTCACAGATACGCAGTATTTT
j_call: TRBJ2-7; d_call: TRBD1; v_call: TRBV5-1; clone_size: -; cdr3_aa: CASSLTGGLYYEQYF; cdr3_nt: TGCGCCAGCAGCTTGACAGGGGGCCTTTACTACGAGCAGTACTTC
j_call: TRBJ2-7; d_call: -; v_call: TRBV6-1; clone_size: few; cdr3_aa: CASSDRSYEQYF; cdr3_nt: TGTGCCAGCAGTGACAGGTCCTACGAGCAGTACTTC
j_call: TRBJ2-1; d_call: -; v_call: TRBV27; clone_size: -; cdr3_aa: CASSTGWREQFF; cdr3_nt: TGTGCCAGCAGTACAGGGTGGCGGGAGCAGTTCTTC
j_call: TRBJ1-2; d_call: TRBD1; v_call: TRBV6-6; clone_size: -; cdr3_aa: CASSQGALDRGYTF; cdr3_nt: TGTGCCAGCAGCCAGGGGGCGTTAGATCGGGGCTACACCTTC
j_call: TRBJ1-6; d_call: TRBD1; v_call: TRBV3-1/TRBV3-2; clone_size: -; cdr3_aa: CASSGGTVYNSPLHF; cdr3_nt: TGTGCCAGCAGCGGTGGGACAGTCTATAATTCACCCCTCCACTTT
j_call: TRBJ2-3; d_call: -; v_call: TRBV2; clone_size: -; cdr3_aa: CASSLLNTQYF; cdr3_nt: TGTGCCAGCAGTCTTTTAAATACGCAGTATTTT
j_call: TRBJ1-1; d_call: -; v_call: TRBV3-1/TRBV3-2; clone_size: -; cdr3_aa: CASSQGGARHEAFF; cdr3_nt: TGTGCCAGCAGCCAAGGTGGGGCCAGACATGAAGCTTTCTTT
j_call: TRBJ1-1; d_call: -; v_call: TRBV12-3/TRBV12-4; clone_size: -; cdr3_aa: CASSPKGERAFF; cdr3_nt: TGTGCCAGCAGCCCGAAAGGAGAGAGAGCTTTCTTT
j_call: TRBJ1-2; d_call: -; v_call: TRBV7-3; clone_size: -; cdr3_aa: CASSLDRDPHGYTF; cdr3_nt: TGTGCCAGCAGCTTGGACAGAGACCCCCATGGCTACACCTTC
j_call: TRBJ1-6; d_call: -; v_call: TRBV5-6; clone_size: -; cdr3_aa: CASSLDFHRDEDSPLHF; cdr3_nt: TGTGCCAGCAGCTTGGATTTCCACAGGGATGAGGATTCACCCCTCCACTTT
j_call: TRBJ2-3; d_call: TRBD1; v_call: TRBV3-1/TRBV3-2; clone_size: -; cdr3_aa: CASSQLDRWAKRQGALIPDTQYF; cdr3_nt: TGTGCCAGCAGCCAATTAGACCGTTGGGCCAAAAGACAGGGGGCGCTTATCCCAGATACGCAGTATTTT